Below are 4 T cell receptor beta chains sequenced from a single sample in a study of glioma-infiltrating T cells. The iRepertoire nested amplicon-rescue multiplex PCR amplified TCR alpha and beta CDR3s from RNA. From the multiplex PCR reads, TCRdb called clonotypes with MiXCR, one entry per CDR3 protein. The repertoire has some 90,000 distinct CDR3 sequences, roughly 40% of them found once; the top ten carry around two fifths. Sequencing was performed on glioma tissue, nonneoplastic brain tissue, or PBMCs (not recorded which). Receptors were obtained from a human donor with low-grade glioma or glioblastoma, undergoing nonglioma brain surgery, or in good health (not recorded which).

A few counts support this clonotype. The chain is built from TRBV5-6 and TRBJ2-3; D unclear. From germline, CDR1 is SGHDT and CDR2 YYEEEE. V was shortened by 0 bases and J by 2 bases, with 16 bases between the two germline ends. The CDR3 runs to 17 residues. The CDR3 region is CASSLATGLRYTDTQYF. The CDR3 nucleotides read TGTGCCAGCAGCTTGGCCACTGGGCTTAGGTACACAGATACGCAGTATTTT.

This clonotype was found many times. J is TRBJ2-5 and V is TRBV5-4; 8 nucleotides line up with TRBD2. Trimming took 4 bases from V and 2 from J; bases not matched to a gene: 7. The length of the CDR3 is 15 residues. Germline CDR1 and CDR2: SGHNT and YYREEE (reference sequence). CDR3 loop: CASSVAGTEQETQYF. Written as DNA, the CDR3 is TGTGCCAGCAGCGTAGCGGGGACGGAGCAAGAGACCCAGTACTTC.

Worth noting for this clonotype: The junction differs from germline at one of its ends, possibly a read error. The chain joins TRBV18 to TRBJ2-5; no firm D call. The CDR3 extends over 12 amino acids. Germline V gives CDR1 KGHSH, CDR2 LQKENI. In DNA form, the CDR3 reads TGTGCCGGCTCTCCCGCAGAAGAGACCCAGTACTTC. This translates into CAGSPAEETQYF.

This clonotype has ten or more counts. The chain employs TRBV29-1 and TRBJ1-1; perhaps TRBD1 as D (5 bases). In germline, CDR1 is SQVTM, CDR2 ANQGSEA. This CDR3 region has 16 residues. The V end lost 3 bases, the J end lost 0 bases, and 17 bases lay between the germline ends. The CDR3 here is CSVEGPTDNMNTEAFF. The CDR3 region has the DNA TGCAGCGTTGAGGGACCCACCGATAACATGAACACTGAAGCTTTCTTT.